These T cell receptor beta chains were read from a single sample in a study of cytotoxic CD8 clonotypes in ibrutinib-treated CLL. Using immunoSEQ multiplex PCR, the repertoire was profiled, and TCRdb retains in-frame clones only, with some absent. The sample lists fewer than 45,000 clones; 71% were seen once. The source was PBMCs, collected at disease progression, from a patient treated with ibrutinib. The receptors here all came from a human donor with chronic lymphocytic leukemia. Both conserved end residues are part of each CDR3. A D gene is named only where the DNA matches it firmly. Clone size, where shown, is once, few, many, or a class for clones that have expanded.

D gene: TRBD1
clone size: NA
J gene: TRBJ2-7
V gene: TRBV28
CDR3 DNA: TGTGCCAGCAGTTTTGGGACAGTAACCTACGAGCAGTACTTC
CDR3 protein: CASSFGTVTYEQYF

D gene: NA
clone size: NA
J gene: TRBJ2-1
V gene: TRBV6-1
CDR3 DNA: TGTGCCAGCAGTGAAGTCGTCCCAGATTGGAAGTTCTTC
CDR3 protein: CASSEVVPDWKFF

D gene: NA
clone size: few
J gene: TRBJ1-6
V gene: TRBV19
CDR3 DNA: TGTGCCAGTAGCCCCCAGGGCAGTAATTCACCCCTCCACTTT
CDR3 protein: CASSPQGSNSPLHF

D gene: NA
clone size: NA
J gene: TRBJ2-1
V gene: TRBV19
CDR3 DNA: TGTGCCAGTAGTATAAGGGGTCTCTCGTACAATGAGCAGTTCTTC
CDR3 protein: CASSIRGLSYNEQFF

D gene: NA
clone size: few
J gene: TRBJ2-5
V gene: TRBV6-1
CDR3 DNA: TGTGCCAGCACCCTTTTTCCGACCCAGTACTTC
CDR3 protein: CASTLFPTQYF

D gene: TRBD1
clone size: NA
J gene: TRBJ2-5
V gene: TRBV19
CDR3 DNA: TGTGCCAGTAGGACAGGGGGATCACAAGAGACCCAGTACTTC
CDR3 protein: CASRTGGSQETQYF

D gene: NA
clone size: NA
J gene: TRBJ1-1
V gene: TRBV11-2
CDR3 DNA: TGTGCCAGCAGCTTAGGGGATTGGGCTGGTGGGAACACTGAAGCTTTCTTT
CDR3 protein: CASSLGDWAGGNTEAFF

D gene: NA
clone size: NA
J gene: TRBJ2-1
V gene: TRBV11-2
CDR3 DNA: TGTGCCAGCAGCTTAGGCCTAAGGGGGGCCAATGAGCAGTTCTTC
CDR3 protein: CASSLGLRGANEQFF

D gene: TRBD1
clone size: NA
J gene: TRBJ1-5
V gene: TRBV27
CDR3 DNA: TGTGCCAGCAGTAGGACAGGGCTTAACAATCAGCCCCAGCATTTT
CDR3 protein: CASSRTGLNNQPQHF

D gene: TRBD1
clone size: few
J gene: TRBJ1-2
V gene: TRBV27
CDR3 DNA: TGTGCCAGCAGTGTCCGCGACAGGGGCCCCACTCACTATGGCTACACCTTC
CDR3 protein: CASSVRDRGPTHYGYTF

D gene: TRBD2
clone size: once
J gene: TRBJ2-1
V gene: TRBV29-1
CDR3 DNA: TGCAGCGTTATTAGCGGGGGGGCCAGCTCCTACAATGAGCAGTTCTTC
CDR3 protein: CSVISGGASSYNEQFF

D gene: NA
clone size: NA
J gene: TRBJ2-1
V gene: TRBV5-1
CDR3 DNA: TGCGCCAGCAGCTTGGACCCAGGGTCCCACAATGAGCAGTTCTTC
CDR3 protein: CASSLDPGSHNEQFF

D gene: NA
clone size: few
J gene: TRBJ2-3
V gene: TRBV19
CDR3 DNA: TGTGCCAGTCTTAGAGGACGGGACCAGGGTACGCAGTATTTT
CDR3 protein: CASLRGRDQGTQYF

D gene: TRBD2
clone size: NA
J gene: TRBJ2-6
V gene: TRBV4-2
CDR3 DNA: TGTGCCAGCAGCCAAGATCTTGGTAGCGGGGGGGCCTCCGGGGCCAACGTCCTGACTTTC
CDR3 protein: CASSQDLGSGGASGANVLTF

D gene: NA
clone size: NA
J gene: TRBJ1-4
V gene: TRBV28
CDR3 DNA: TGTGCCAGCTGGGAGAATGAAAAACTGTTTTTT
CDR3 protein: CASWENEKLFF

D gene: NA
clone size: few
J gene: TRBJ1-2
V gene: TRBV6-1
CDR3 DNA: TGTGCCAGCATGGAGGGGTCGGGCGGCTACACCTTC
CDR3 protein: CASMEGSGGYTF

D gene: NA
clone size: NA
J gene: TRBJ2-7
V gene: TRBV2
CDR3 DNA: TGTGCCAGCAGTGGGATTATTCTAACCTACGAGCAGTACTTC
CDR3 protein: CASSGIILTYEQYF

D gene: NA
clone size: few
J gene: TRBJ2-5
V gene: TRBV14
CDR3 DNA: TGTGCCAGCAGCCAAGTGGAGACCCAGTACTTC
CDR3 protein: CASSQVETQYF

D gene: TRBD1
clone size: NA
J gene: TRBJ2-1
V gene: TRBV19
CDR3 DNA: TGTGCCAGTAGTATTAGGACAGGAAGGGATGAGCAGTTCTTC
CDR3 protein: CASSIRTGRDEQFF

D gene: TRBD1
clone size: medium-sized
J gene: TRBJ2-7
V gene: TRBV5-1
CDR3 DNA: TGCGCCAGCAGCACTAGGACAGGGGTGTACGAGCAGTACTTC
CDR3 protein: CASSTRTGVYEQYF

D gene: NA
clone size: medium-sized
J gene: TRBJ1-6
V gene: TRBV7-9
CDR3 DNA: TGTGCCAGCAGCCAGGGACTGAGGAATTCACCCCTCCACTTT
CDR3 protein: CASSQGLRNSPLHF

D gene: NA
clone size: NA
J gene: TRBJ2-1
V gene: TRBV7-6
CDR3 DNA: TGTGCCAGCAGCGCAGACGAATACAATGAGCAGTTCTTC
CDR3 protein: CASSADEYNEQFF

D gene: NA
clone size: NA
J gene: TRBJ1-1
V gene: TRBV27
CDR3 DNA: TGTGCCAGCAGTTCCGTTTTTAGGTCCAGGGAGGGGAACACTGAAGCTTTCTTT
CDR3 protein: CASSSVFRSREGNTEAFF

D gene: TRBD2
clone size: NA
J gene: TRBJ2-5
V gene: TRBV6-6
CDR3 DNA: TGTGCCAGCAGCCCTCGGACTAGCGGGACCCAGTACTTC
CDR3 protein: CASSPRTSGTQYF